These 29 T cell receptor beta chains came from one sample sequenced in a study of vaccination effects on CD4 cells after COVID-19. Investigators separated out CD4+ T cells once about 10 days of culture had passed. Participants were given two doses of BNT162b2 or mRNA-1273 vaccine. These TCRs are of unknown antigen specificity. Only in-frame clones appear in the TCRdb table, and some are missing; sequencing was by immunoSEQ multiplex PCR. In the table there are about 73,000 clones, roughly four fifths of which are singletons. The sample was CD4+ T cells from PBMCs cultured without peptide, taken after COVID-19 vaccination. These receptors were taken from a human donor who received a COVID-19 vaccine.

This clone was observed a single time. The V call is TRBV21-1, the J call TRBJ2-7. TRBV21-1 is assigned pseudogene status. The CDR3 contains 13 residues. The CDR3 region has the DNA TGTGCCAGCAGCATGCATCGATTCTACGAGCAGTACGTC. Encoded protein: CASSMHRFYEQYV.

This clone was recorded only once. The junction and the germline gene differ at one end; a read error may be behind it. V gene TRBV5-1 combines with J gene TRBJ1-1; 8 nucleotides agree with TRBD1. This CDR3 region has 15 residues. From germline, CDR1 is SGHRS and CDR2 YFSETQ. Here the CDR3 DNA reads TGCGCCGGCAGCGATCCTACAGGGGGAATCACTGAAGCTTTCTTT. This sequence encodes CAGSDPTGGITEAFF. The full variable domain, rest sourced from reference TRBV5-1 and TRBJ1-1, is KAGVTQTPRYLIKTRGQQVTLSCSPISGHRSVSWYQQTPGQGLQFLFEYFSETQRNKGNFPGRFSGRQFSNSRSEMNVSTLELGDSALYLCAGSDPTGGITEAFFGQGTRLTVV.

The genes are TRBV19 and TRBJ1-1; D unresolved. V lost 1 base and J 0 bases, leaving 18 bases between the germline ends. The CDR3 covers 18 residues. CDR1 is LNHDA and CDR2 is SQIVND in the germline V gene (reference sequence). The DNA of the CDR3 is TGTGCCAGTAGTATAGTCGGCTCGTGGGGAAAAATGAACACTGAAGCTTTCTTT. This encodes CASSIVGSWGKMNTEAFF.

This clone has more than one count but fewer than ten. V is TRBV6-5 and J is TRBJ2-5, with 7 nucleotides matching TRBD1. Trimming cost V 6 bases and J 4 bases; bases outside gene matches: 8. From germline, CDR1 is MNHEY and CDR2 SVGAGI. This CDR3 is 14 amino acids long. CDR3 in DNA: TGTGCCAGCAGCTGGACAGCAGGGGGAGAGACCCAGTACTTC. The encoded protein is CASSWTAGGETQYF.

The chain carries TRBV28 and TRBJ2-1, with D perhaps TRBD1 (6 bases). Between the trimmed V and J ends, which lost 5 bases and 10 bases, there was a span of 21 bases. Per the germline V gene, CDR1 is MDHEN and CDR2 is SYDVKM. CDR3 length equals 15 residues. CDR3 sequence reads: CASSRPTGSGQEQFF. CDR3 DNA sequence: TGTGCCAGCAGTCGTCCTACCGGTTCAGGACAGGAGCAGTTCTTC.

The V and J genes are TRBV12-5 and TRBJ2-3, with a possible D match to TRBD1 (6 bases). CDR3 length equals 18 residues. Trimming took 2 bases from V and 4 from J, leaving 22 bases between them. The germline V gene has CDR1 LGHNT and CDR2 FRNRAP. CDR3 sequence (DNA): TGTGCTAGTGGTTTGATCGACGATGGACGGTCAGGGGCAGATACGCAGTATTTT. Its protein is CASGLIDDGRSGADTQYF.

This clone was seen a few times. This chain links TRBV30 with TRBJ1-5; D not resolved. CDR1 GTSNPN and CDR2 SVGIG come from the germline V gene (reference sequence). The ends were cut back, 2 bases at V and 6 bases at J, with 14 bases in the middle. The CDR3 is 14 amino acids. CDR3 in amino acids: CAWSPDGRRQPQHF. In nucleotides, the CDR3 is TGTGCCTGGAGTCCGGACGGGAGGCGTCAGCCCCAGCATTTT.

The chain has TRBV7-3 and TRBJ1-5; D call uncertain. Trimming took off 4 bases at V and 5 bases at J, with 9 bases between the two ends. The CDR3 spans 13 residues. The germline gives CDR1 SGHTA, CDR2 FQGTGA. CDR3 sequence reads: CASSSFKDQPQHF. CDR3 DNA sequence: TGTGCCAGCAGCTCCTTTAAGGATCAGCCCCAGCATTTT.

This clone was detected only a few times. J is TRBJ1-1 and V is TRBV10-1; D call uncertain. Looked up from germline, CDR1 is WNHNN and CDR2 is SYGVQD (reference sequence). The germline V and J ends were trimmed by 0 bases and 9 bases, with 8 bases remaining between them. The CDR3 loop spans 12 amino acids. DNA of the CDR3: TGCGCCAGCAGTGAGTCGACTGGAAAAGCTTTCTTT. Its protein product is CASSESTGKAFF.

This chain uses TRBV7-2 with TRBJ2-4; TRBD2 is a possible D gene (7 bases). CDR1 is SGHTA, CDR2 FQGNSA, per germline. The CDR3 spans 15 residues. The V gene lost 2 bases and the J gene lost 6 bases, with 14 bases spanning the gap. DNA for the CDR3: TGTGCCAGCAGCTTATTAGGGGGGGCCGTAAACATTCAGTACTTC. Its protein product is CASSLLGGAVNIQYF.

The chain joins TRBV30 to TRBJ1-2, with 9 bases aligning to TRBD1. Germline V gene lookup returns CDR1 GTSNPN and CDR2 SVGIG (reference sequence). This CDR3 spans 15 amino acids. Losses at the gene ends were 0 bases for V and 4 bases for J; bases not matched to a gene: 6. This chain's CDR3 is CAWSVPGQGIYGYTF. CDR3 DNA sequence: TGTGCCTGGAGTGTACCCGGACAGGGGATCTATGGCTACACCTTC.

The rearrangement links TRBV11-1 to TRBJ2-1; a possible D gene is TRBD1 (5 bases). The V gene lost 1 base and the J gene lost 8 bases, with 9 bases spanning the gap. This CDR3 spans 13 amino acids. Looked up from germline, CDR1 is SGHAT and CDR2 is FQDESV (reference sequence). Here the CDR3 reads CASSLGTLDEQFF. CDR3 nucleotide sequence: TGTGCCAGCAGCTTAGGGACATTGGATGAGCAGTTCTTC.

This clone showed up just a few times. The genes are TRBV9 and TRBJ1-2; 9 nucleotides match TRBD1. CDR1 and CDR2 (germline): SGDLS, YYNGEE. J lost 8 bases, V lost 0 bases, and 8 bases had no gene match. The CDR3 totals 15 residues. The CDR3 DNA sequence: TGTGCCAGCAGCGTAGAGGGACAGGGTCTAAGAGGCTACACCTTC. Translating it yields CASSVEGQGLRGYTF.

The chain is built from TRBV5-1 and TRBJ2-1, with D maybe TRBD1 (5 bases). The germline CDR1 and CDR2 sequences are SGHRS and YFSETQ. The length of the CDR3 is 15 residues. Trimming took 5 bases from V and 0 from J, leaving 12 bases between them. The CDR3 loop is CASSLDMSSYNEQFF. CDR3 DNA sequence: TGCGCCAGCAGTCTGGACATGAGCTCCTACAATGAGCAGTTCTTC.

The chain carries TRBV11-2 and TRBJ1-1; D gene ambiguous. V gave up 2 bases and J gave up 3 bases, with 10 bases separating them. The length of the CDR3 is 14 residues. CDR1 and CDR2 (germline): SGHAT, FQNNGV. The CDR3 DNA follows: TGTGCCAGCAGCTTAAGGCACAGACACACTGAAGCTTTCTTT. Protein: CASSLRHRHTEAFF.

The CDR3 here is CASSLVGTGNTEAFF. CDR3 sequence (DNA): TGTGCCAGCAGCTTAGTCGGGACAGGGAACACTGAAGCTTTCTTT. This chain connects TRBV7-2 to TRBJ1-1, with TRBD1 identical over 8 bases. The CDR3 has 15 amino acids. Trimming at V came to 1 base and at J to 1 base, leaving 2 bases not matched to a gene. The V gene's germline CDR1 is SGHTA and CDR2 FQGNSA.

The chain uses TRBV6-5 and TRBJ1-2; TRBD1 might be the D (6 bases). Trimming stripped 5 bases from V and 2 bases from J, with 15 bases between. Looked up from germline, CDR1 is MNHEY and CDR2 is SVGAGI. CDR3 length: 15 residues. The chain's CDR3 is CASSLQGESNYGYTF. In DNA form, the CDR3 reads TGTGCCAGCAGTCTACAGGGCGAATCCAACTATGGCTACACCTTC.

The chain couples TRBV7-2 to TRBJ1-3; D remains unclear. Trimming removed 1 base from V and 13 bases from J, with 20 bases in between. The CDR3 loop spans 15 amino acids. Germline-derived CDR1 and CDR2 are SGHTA and FQGNSA. The CDR3 is CASSLVQVLPPQIYF. DNA of the CDR3: TGTGCCAGCAGCTTAGTTCAGGTCCTTCCGCCCCAGATATATTTT.

The CDR3 loop is CATSDGRWAFF. The CDR3 DNA is TGTGCCACCAGTGACGGGCGCTGGGCTTTCTTT. The chain recombines TRBV24-1 with TRBJ1-1, with unresolved D. CDR3 length equals 11 residues. Trimming shortened V by 4 bases and J by 11 bases, and 10 bases separated the two germline ends. From germline, CDR1 is KGHDR and CDR2 SFDVKD.

This clone appeared a single time. J is TRBJ2-6 and V is TRBV18; D possibly corresponds to TRBD2 (6 bases). Trimming removed 3 bases at V and 0 bases at J, with 12 bases between. The CDR3 has 17 amino acids. Per the germline V gene, CDR1 is KGHSH and CDR2 is LQKENI. The CDR3 bases are TGTGCCAGCTCACCGGGACTGCCCTCCTCTGGGGCCAACGTCCTGACTTTC. Protein sequence: CASSPGLPSSGANVLTF.

This clone appeared a single time. The chain is built from TRBV7-9 and TRBJ1-1; 10 positions match TRBD1. The CDR3 has 14 amino acids. V lost 6 bases to trimming and J lost 6 bases; unmatched junction nucleotides: 7. CDR1 is SEHNR and CDR2 is FQNEAQ in the germline V gene (reference sequence). This CDR3 is CASRGTGVLAEAFF. The CDR3, as DNA: TGTGCCAGCAGGGGGACAGGGGTTCTCGCTGAAGCTTTCTTT.

This clone was observed once. J is TRBJ2-1 and V is TRBV23-1; D gene uncertain. TRBV23-1 is reported as an ORF; its role is uncertain. The CDR3 runs 16 residues. The germline V and J ends were trimmed by 1 base and 0 bases, with 10 bases remaining between them. Written as DNA, the CDR3 is TGCGCCAGCAGTCAATATGGGATCAGCTCCTACAATGAGCAGTTCTTC. Translation gives CASSQYGISSYNEQFF.

This chain connects TRBV24-1 to TRBJ2-5; no firm D call. From germline, CDR1 is KGHDR and CDR2 SFDVKD. Between the trimmed V and J ends, which lost 0 bases and 5 bases, there was a span of 3 bases. The CDR3 is 12 amino acids. The CDR3 loop reads CATSDLWETQYF. CDR3 in DNA: TGTGCCACCAGTGATTTGTGGGAGACCCAGTACTTC.

The V and J genes are TRBV6-1 and TRBJ1-2; D is undetermined. The CDR3 spans 14 residues. The germline V and J ends were trimmed by 0 bases and 4 bases, with 9 bases remaining between them. Germline CDR1 reads MNHNS; CDR2 reads SASEGT. CDR3 sequence: CASSEASGIYGYTF. The DNA for the CDR3 is TGTGCCAGCAGTGAAGCGTCCGGGATCTATGGCTACACCTTC.

The V call is TRBV18, the J call TRBJ2-5; D call uncertain. The CDR3 loop spans 13 amino acids. Trimming cost V 2 bases and J 4 bases, with 8 bases left between them. Germline V CDR1 and CDR2: KGHSH, LQKENI. DNA for the CDR3: TGTGCCAGCTCACCAGACAACCGAGAGACCCAGTACTTC. It yields the protein CASSPDNRETQYF.

The V and J genes are TRBV6-2 or TRBV6-3 and TRBJ1-1; TRBD1 might be the D (5 bases). Trimming stripped 5 bases from V and 0 bases from J, with 10 bases between. CDR3 length: 14 amino acids. The germline V gene has CDR1 MNHEY and CDR2 SVGEGT. The CDR3 region has the DNA TGTGCCAGCAGTCGGGGGGGGATGAACACTGAAGCTTTCTTT. Translated: CASSRGGMNTEAFF.

V and J are TRBV5-1 and TRBJ2-1, with 11 bases identical to TRBD1. V lost 3 bases to trimming and J lost 5 bases; unmatched junction nucleotides: 7. This CDR3 has 16 residues. Germline CDR1 reads SGHRS; CDR2 reads YFSETQ. CDR3 coding DNA: TGCGCCAGCAGCTGGGGGGACAGGGGGAAGAACAATGAGCAGTTCTTC. It translates to CASSWGDRGKNNEQFF.

The chain links TRBV30 to TRBJ1-6, with D possibly being TRBD1 (5 bases). The V end lost 5 bases, the J end lost 7 bases, and 15 bases lay between the germline ends. Germline V gives CDR1 GTSNPN, CDR2 SVGIG (reference sequence). The length of the CDR3 is 14 residues. The CDR3 here is CAWDPTVRNSPLHF. The CDR3 bases are TGTGCCTGGGACCCGACAGTACGGAATTCACCCCTCCACTTT.

This chain uses TRBV18 with TRBJ1-2; 8 bases agree with TRBD1. CDR1 KGHSH and CDR2 LQKENI come from the germline V gene. V dropped 2 bases and J dropped 5; count of bases not matched to a gene: 7. CDR3 size: 15 residues. CDR3 nucleotides: TGTGCCAGCTCACCAACCCAGGACAGGGATTATGGCTACACCTTC. The encoded protein is CASSPTQDRDYGYTF.